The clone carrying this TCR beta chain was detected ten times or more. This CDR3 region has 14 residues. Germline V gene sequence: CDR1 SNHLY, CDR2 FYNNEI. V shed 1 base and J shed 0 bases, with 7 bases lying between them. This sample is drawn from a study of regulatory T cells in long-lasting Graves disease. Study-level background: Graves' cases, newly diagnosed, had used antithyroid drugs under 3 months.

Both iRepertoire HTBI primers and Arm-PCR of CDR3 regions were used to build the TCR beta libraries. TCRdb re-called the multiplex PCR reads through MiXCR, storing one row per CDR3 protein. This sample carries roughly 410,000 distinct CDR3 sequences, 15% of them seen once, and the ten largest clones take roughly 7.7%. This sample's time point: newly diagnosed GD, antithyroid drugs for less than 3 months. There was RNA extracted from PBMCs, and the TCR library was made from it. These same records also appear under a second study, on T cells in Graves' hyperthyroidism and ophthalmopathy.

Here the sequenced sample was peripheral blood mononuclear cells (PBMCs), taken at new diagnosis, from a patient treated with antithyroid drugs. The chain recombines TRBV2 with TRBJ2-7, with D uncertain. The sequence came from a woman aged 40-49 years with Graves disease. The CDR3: CASSEGQNSYEQYF. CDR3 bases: TGTGCCAGCAGTGAAGGCCAGAACTCCTACGAGCAGTACTTC.